The present TCR beta chain was sequenced within a study of beta chain features in type 1 diabetes. Study findings and constraints: With patients and controls alike, PCR might favor shorter templates to an equal degree. When Type 1 diabetes patients were examined, their TCRB CDR3s proved moderately but significantly shorter in all four CD4+ subsets.

Every isolated RNA sample was fully reverse transcribed, so sequencing captured expressed TCRB transcripts. TCRdb's copy holds only in-frame clones and misses some; the assay was immunoSEQ multiplex PCR. The sample shows around 600,000 clones, 9.5% to 15% of them seen only once. Sorted populations all exceeded 95% purity. The CDR3 sequence is 14 residues long. Germline CDR1 reads GTSNPN; CDR2 reads SVGIG (reference sequence). V gave up 5 bases and J gave up 0 bases, with 11 bases separating them. About this clone itself: Its antigen is undetermined.

The sequence was collected from a man aged 25 to 45 with type 1 diabetes. The chain combines TRBV30 with TRBJ1-3; no firm D call. Sequenced: naive CD4+ T cells from blood. The DNA of the CDR3 is TGTGCCTGGCACGACGGGAGCTCTGGAAACACCATATATTTT. Its translation: CAWHDGSSGNTIYF.